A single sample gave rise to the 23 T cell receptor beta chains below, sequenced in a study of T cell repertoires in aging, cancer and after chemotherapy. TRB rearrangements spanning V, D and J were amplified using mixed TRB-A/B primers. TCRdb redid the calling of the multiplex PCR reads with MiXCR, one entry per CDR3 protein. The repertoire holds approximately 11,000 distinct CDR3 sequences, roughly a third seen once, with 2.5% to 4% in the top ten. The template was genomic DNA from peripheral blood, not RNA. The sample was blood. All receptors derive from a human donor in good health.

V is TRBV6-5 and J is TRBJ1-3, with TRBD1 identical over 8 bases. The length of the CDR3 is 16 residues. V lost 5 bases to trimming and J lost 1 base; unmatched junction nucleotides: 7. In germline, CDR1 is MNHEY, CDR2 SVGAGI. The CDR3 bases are TGTGCCAGCAGTACCGGGACAGGAGGGTCTGGAAACACCATATATTTT. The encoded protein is CASSTGTGGSGNTIYF.

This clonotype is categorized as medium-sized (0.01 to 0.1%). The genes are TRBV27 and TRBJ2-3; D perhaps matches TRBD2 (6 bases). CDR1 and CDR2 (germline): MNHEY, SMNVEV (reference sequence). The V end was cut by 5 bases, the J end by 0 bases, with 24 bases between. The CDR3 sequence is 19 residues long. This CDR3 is CASSAPTRREKASTDTQYF. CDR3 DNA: TGTGCCAGCAGTGCACCCACGCGGAGGGAGAAAGCTAGCACAGATACGCAGTATTTT.

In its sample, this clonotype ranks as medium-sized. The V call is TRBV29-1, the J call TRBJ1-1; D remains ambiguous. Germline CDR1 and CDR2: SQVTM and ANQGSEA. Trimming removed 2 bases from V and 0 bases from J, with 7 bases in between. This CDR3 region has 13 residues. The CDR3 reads CSVERSVNTEAFF. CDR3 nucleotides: TGCAGCGTTGAACGTTCGGTGAACACTGAAGCTTTCTTT.

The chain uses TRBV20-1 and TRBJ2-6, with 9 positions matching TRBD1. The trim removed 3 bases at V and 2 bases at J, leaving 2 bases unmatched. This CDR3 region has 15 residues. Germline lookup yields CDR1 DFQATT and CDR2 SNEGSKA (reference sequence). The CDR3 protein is CSASNRGPGANVLTF. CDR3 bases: TGCAGTGCTAGTAACAGGGGGCCTGGGGCCAACGTCCTGACTTTC.

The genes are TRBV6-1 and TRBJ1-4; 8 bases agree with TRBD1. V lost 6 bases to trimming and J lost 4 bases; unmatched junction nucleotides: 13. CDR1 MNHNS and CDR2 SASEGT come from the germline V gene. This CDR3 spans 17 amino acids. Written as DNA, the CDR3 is TGTGCCAGCAGCCCTCAGGGGGCTGGACCGTTTAATGAAAAACTGTTTTTT. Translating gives CASSPQGAGPFNEKLFF.

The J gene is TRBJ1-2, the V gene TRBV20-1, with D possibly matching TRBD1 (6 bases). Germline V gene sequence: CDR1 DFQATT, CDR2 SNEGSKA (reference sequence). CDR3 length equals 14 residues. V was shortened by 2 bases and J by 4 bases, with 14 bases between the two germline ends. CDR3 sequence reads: CSARRRGRVYGYTF. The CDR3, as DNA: TGCAGTGCTAGAAGGAGGGGGAGGGTCTATGGCTACACCTTC.

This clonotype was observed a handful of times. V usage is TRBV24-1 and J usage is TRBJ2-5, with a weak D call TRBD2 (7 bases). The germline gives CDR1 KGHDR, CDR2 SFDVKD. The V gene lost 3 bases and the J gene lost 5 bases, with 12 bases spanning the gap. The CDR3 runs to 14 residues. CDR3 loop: CATSDGGARETQYF. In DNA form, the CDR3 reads TGTGCCACCAGTGATGGGGGGGCGAGGGAGACCCAGTACTTC.

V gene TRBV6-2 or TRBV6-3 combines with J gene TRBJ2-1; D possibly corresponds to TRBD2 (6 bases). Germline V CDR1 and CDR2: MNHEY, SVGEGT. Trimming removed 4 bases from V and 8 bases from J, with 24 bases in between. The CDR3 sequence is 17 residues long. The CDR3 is CASSSQDPTRGQDEQFF. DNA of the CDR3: TGTGCCAGCAGTTCCCAGGACCCGACTAGGGGTCAGGATGAGCAGTTCTTC.

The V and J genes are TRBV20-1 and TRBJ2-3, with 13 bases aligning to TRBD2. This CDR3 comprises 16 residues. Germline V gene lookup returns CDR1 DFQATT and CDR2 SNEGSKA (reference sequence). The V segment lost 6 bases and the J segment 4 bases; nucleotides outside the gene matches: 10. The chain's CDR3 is CSAPTSGRSRADTQYF. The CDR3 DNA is TGCAGTGCGCCGACTAGCGGGAGGTCTCGGGCAGATACGCAGTATTTT.

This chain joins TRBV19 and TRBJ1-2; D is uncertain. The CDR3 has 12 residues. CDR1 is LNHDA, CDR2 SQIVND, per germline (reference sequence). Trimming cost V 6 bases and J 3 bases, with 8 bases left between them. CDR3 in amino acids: CASRLADYGYTF. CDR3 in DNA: TGTGCCAGTAGGCTCGCAGACTATGGCTACACCTTC.

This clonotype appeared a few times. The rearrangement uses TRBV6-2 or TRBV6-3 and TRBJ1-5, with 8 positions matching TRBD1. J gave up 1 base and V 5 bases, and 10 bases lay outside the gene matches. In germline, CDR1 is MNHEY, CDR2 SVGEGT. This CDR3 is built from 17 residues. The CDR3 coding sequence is TGTGCCAGCAGTATTGAGACAGGGGCGGGAAGCAATCAGCCCCAGCATTTT. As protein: CASSIETGAGSNQPQHF.

CDR3 coding DNA: TGTGCCAGTAGTATTAGCGGGAGTAATACGCAGTATTTT. It specifies CASSISGSNTQYF. This chain connects TRBV19 to TRBJ2-3; 9 positions agree with TRBD2. CDR3 size: 13 residues. The trim removed 3 bases at V and 7 bases at J, leaving 2 bases unmatched. Germline V gene data show CDR1 as LNHDA and CDR2 as SQIVND (reference sequence).

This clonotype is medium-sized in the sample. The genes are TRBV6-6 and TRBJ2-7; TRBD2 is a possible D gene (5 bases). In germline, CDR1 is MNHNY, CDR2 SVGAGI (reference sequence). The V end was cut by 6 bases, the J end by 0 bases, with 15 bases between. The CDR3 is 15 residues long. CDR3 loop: CASRTGSGRSYEQYF. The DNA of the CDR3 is TGTGCCAGCAGGACCGGAAGCGGCCGCTCCTACGAGCAGTACTTC.

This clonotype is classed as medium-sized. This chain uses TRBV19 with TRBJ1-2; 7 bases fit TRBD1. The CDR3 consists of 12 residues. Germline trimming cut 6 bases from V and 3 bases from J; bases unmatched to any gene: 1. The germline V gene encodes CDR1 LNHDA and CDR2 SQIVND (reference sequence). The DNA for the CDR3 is TGTGCCAGTAGCCAGGGGGACTATGGCTACACCTTC. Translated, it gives CASSQGDYGYTF.

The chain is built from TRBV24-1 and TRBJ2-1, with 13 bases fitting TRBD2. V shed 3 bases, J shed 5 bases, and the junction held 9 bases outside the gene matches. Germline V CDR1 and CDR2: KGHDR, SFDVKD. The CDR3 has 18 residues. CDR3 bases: TGTGCCACCAGTGATCCTGCTACTAGCGGGGGGGGCGACAATGAGCAGTTCTTC. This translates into CATSDPATSGGGDNEQFF.

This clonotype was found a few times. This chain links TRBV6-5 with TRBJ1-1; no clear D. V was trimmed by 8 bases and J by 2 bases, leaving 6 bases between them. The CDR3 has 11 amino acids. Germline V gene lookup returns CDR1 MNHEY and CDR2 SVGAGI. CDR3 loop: CASRGNTEAFF. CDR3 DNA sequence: TGTGCCAGCCGGGGAAACACTGAAGCTTTCTTT.

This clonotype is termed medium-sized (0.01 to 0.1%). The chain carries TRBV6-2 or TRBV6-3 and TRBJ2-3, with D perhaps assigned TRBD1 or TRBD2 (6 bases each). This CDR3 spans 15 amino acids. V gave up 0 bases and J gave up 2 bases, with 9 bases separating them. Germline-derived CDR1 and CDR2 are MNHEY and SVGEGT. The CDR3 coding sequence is TGTGCCAGCAGTTACTCGGGGGGCGCCACAGATACGCAGTATTTT. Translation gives CASSYSGGATDTQYF.

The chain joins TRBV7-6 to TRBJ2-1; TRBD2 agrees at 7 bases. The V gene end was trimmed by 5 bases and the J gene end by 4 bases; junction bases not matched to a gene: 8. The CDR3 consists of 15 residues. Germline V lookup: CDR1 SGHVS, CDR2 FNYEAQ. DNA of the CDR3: TGTGCCAGCAGCCACTCGGGGAGGGTGTACAATGAGCAGTTCTTC. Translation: CASSHSGRVYNEQFF.

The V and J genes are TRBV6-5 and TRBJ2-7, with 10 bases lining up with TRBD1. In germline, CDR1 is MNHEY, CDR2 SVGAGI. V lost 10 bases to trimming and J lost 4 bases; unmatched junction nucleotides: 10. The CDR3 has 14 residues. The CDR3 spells CATRPGTGVYEQYF. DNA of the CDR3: TGTGCCACCCGCCCCGGGACAGGGGTTTACGAGCAGTACTTC.

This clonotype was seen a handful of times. Here the CDR3 DNA reads TGTGCCATCAGTGTAGGGCCTCCGCAGCCCCAGCATTTT. This codes for CAISVGPPQPQHF. The chain links TRBV10-3 to TRBJ1-5; no reliable D call. The CDR3 runs to 13 residues. CDR1 and CDR2 from the germline V gene are ENHRY and SYGVKD. The ends were cut back, 4 bases at V and 7 bases at J, with 11 bases in the middle.

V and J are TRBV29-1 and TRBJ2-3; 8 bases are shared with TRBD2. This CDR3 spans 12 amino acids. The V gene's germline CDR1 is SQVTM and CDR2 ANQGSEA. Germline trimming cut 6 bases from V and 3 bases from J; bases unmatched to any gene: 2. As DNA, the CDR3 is TGCAGCGTGCCGGGGGGGACAGATACGCAGTATTTT. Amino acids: CSVPGGTDTQYF.

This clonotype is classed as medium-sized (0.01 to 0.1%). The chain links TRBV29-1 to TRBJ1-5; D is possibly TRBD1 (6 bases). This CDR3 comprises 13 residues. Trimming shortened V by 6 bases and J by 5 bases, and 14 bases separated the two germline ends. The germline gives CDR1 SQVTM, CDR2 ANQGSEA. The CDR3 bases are TGCAGCGTGGTGACAGGACCGGATCAGCCCCAGCATTTT. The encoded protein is CSVVTGPDQPQHF.

CDR3 DNA: TGTGCCTGGGGGACATATTATAGCAATCAGCCCCAGCATTTT. Translating gives CAWGTYYSNQPQHF. The chain employs TRBV30 and TRBJ1-5, with D possibly TRBD1 on 6 matching bases. The germline V gene encodes CDR1 GTSNPN and CDR2 SVGIG (reference sequence). CDR3 length: 14 amino acids. Trimming cost V 5 bases and J 0 bases, with 11 bases left between them.